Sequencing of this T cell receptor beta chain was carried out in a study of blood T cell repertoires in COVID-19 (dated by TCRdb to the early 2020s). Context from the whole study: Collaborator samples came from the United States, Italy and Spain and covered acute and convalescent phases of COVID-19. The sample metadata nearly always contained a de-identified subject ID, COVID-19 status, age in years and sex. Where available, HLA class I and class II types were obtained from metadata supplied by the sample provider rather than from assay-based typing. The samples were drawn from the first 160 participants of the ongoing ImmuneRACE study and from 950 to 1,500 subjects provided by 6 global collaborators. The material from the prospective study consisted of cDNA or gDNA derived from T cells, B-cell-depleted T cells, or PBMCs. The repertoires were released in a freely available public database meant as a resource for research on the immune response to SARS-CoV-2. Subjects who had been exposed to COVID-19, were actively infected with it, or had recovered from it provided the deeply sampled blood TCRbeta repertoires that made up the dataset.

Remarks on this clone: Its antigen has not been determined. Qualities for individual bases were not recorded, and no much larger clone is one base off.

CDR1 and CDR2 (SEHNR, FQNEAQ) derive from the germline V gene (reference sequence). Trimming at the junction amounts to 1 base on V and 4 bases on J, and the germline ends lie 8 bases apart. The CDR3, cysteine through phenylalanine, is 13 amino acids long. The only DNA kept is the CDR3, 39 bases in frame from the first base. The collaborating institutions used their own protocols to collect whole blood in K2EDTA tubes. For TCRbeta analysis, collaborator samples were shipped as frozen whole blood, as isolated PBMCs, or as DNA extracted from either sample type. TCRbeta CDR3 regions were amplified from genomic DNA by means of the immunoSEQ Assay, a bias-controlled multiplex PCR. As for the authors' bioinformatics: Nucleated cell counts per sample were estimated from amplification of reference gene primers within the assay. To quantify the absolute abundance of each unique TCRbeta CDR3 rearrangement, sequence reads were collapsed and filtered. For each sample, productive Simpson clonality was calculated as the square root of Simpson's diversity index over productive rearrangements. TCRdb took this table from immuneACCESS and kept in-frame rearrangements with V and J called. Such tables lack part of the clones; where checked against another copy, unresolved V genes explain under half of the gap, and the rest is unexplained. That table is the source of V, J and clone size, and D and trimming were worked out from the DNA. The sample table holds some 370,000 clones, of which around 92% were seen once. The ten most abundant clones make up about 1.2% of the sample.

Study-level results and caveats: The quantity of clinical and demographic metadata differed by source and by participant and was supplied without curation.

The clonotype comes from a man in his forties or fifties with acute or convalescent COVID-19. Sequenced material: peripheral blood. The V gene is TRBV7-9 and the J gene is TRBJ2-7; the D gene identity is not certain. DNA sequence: TGTGCCAGCAGCTTAGGGCTTCAATACGAGCAGTACTTC. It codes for CASSLGLQYEQYF.